Given below is one T cell receptor beta chain in context. Its antigen is not identified. The data originate from a study of T cells after yellow fever vaccination. Study-level results: Weaker overall was a secondary response that nonetheless peaked faster, on day 5 versus 15. Post-booster repertoires contained most primary-vaccination clones again (approximately 95% CD4, over 70% CD8). Contamination by abundant bulk-population clonotypes could be present in FACS-sorted repertoires.

5'RACE template switching generated TCR cDNA, adding a universal primer site and UMIs. TCRdb recomputed calls from the 5' RACE reads with MiXCR, one row per CDR3 protein. The table includes about 74,000 distinct CDR3 sequences, roughly 6.9% detected once. This clonotype was obtained from a man between 18 and 29 years old who received the YFV17D yellow fever vaccine. This specimen consisted of CD8+ T cells sorted from PBMCs, obtained about 5 days after the first yellow fever vaccination.

DNA for the CDR3: TGCGCCAGCAGCTCCGGGACAGGGCAGCATGAGCAGTTCTTC. Translating gives CASSSGTGQHEQFF. V gene TRBV5-1 combines with J gene TRBJ2-1; 9 bases match TRBD1. CDR3 size: 14 residues. V trimming: 3 bases; J trimming: 8 bases; junction bases outside the gene matches: 6. Germline CDR1 is SGHRS and CDR2 is YFSETQ.